The entry below gives a single T cell receptor beta chain sequence along with its context. Its antigen is currently unknown. The sample originates from a study of T-cell memory formation after mild COVID-19. Trimming removed 4 bases from V and 7 bases from J, with 14 bases in between. CDR1 is SGHRS and CDR2 is YFSETQ in the germline V gene. The CDR3 contains 13 residues. Whole-study findings and limits: Pre-infection memory showed some responding clones, and this suggested that cross-reactive memory joined. A second wave expanding day 15 to 37 was CD4+-biased; contracting clones were balanced. Shrinking CD4+ clones were chiefly CM and EM; CD8+ ones were chiefly EMRA.

Using its own MiXCR run on the 5' RACE reads, TCRdb lists one record per CDR3 protein. This sample carries 150,000 or so distinct CDR3 sequences, around 13% of them seen once, and the ten largest clones take roughly 14%. Material for sequencing was PBMCs or a T cell subset sorted from them (not recorded which). The source of this sequence is an adult woman who had mild COVID-19 (a few samples of this study predate the infection). Cell type and time point are not known. The rearrangement joins TRBV5-1 to TRBJ1-2; no firm D call. The CDR3 sequence is CASSVEGAGGYTF. In DNA form, the CDR3 reads TGCGCCAGCAGCGTGGAGGGCGCGGGTGGCTACACCTTC.